Following are 26 T cell receptor beta chains from one sample sequenced in a study of cytomegalovirus exposure and HLA in healthy donors (dated by TCRdb to 2017 to 2019). Library prep was done by the immunoSEQ multiplex PCR assay. For the multiplex PCR, a mixture combining 60 forward primers for TCR Vbeta segments and 13 reverse primers for TCR Jbeta segments was used. This is the immuneACCESS table as TCRdb keeps it, with only in-frame sequences that have V and J called. A part of the clones is gone; compared with another copy, unresolved V genes explain less than half, and the rest is unexplained. Recorded for this sample are 100,000 to 150,000 clones; about 81% of them occurred a single time. The ten largest clones capture 5.9% of the sample. The sample comprised PBMCs. Source of these receptors: a woman aged 40-49 years in good health and CMV-seropositive.

This clone was found once. The chain is built from TRBV27 and TRBJ2-7; the match to TRBD2 covers 12 bases. J was trimmed by 4 bases and V by 6 bases; bases with no gene match: 4. Looked up from germline, CDR1 is MNHEY and CDR2 is SMNVEV (reference sequence). The CDR3 is 14 residues long. This chain's CDR3 is CASRLAGGLYEQYF. The CDR3 nucleotides read TGTGCCAGCAGGCTAGCGGGGGGGCTTTACGAGCAGTACTTC.

This clone has only a few counts. The chain carries TRBV7-2 and TRBJ2-3; D is possibly TRBD1 (5 bases). Germline V gene data show CDR1 as SGHTA and CDR2 as FQGNSA. The ends were cut back, 3 bases at V and 1 base at J, with 14 bases in the middle. This CDR3 is built from 16 residues. The CDR3 loop is CASSLGSGAGTDTQYF. CDR3 nucleotides: TGTGCCAGCAGCTTGGGAAGTGGGGCGGGCACAGATACGCAGTATTTT. The full variable domain, completed using reference TRBV7-2 and TRBJ2-3, is GAGVSQSPSNKVTEKGKDVELRCDPISGHTALYWYRQSLGQGLEFLIYFQGNSAPDKSGLPSDRFSAERTGGSVSTLTIQRTQQEDSAVYLCASSLGSGAGTDTQYFGPGTRLTVL.

Only one count was recorded for this clone. This chain joins TRBV7-8 and TRBJ1-2; 9 positions match TRBD1. The V gene's germline CDR1 is SGHVS and CDR2 FQNEAQ. The ends lost 1 base at V and 5 bases at J; junction bases unmatched: 14. The CDR3 is made up of 18 amino acids. CDR3 region: CASSLVKRGQGRGYGYTF. DNA of the CDR3: TGTGCCAGCAGCTTAGTCAAGCGGGGACAGGGCCGCGGTTATGGCTACACCTTC.

This clone is labeled as medium-sized. This sequence joins TRBV6-1 and TRBJ1-1; D may be TRBD1 (5 bases). CDR1 and CDR2 (germline): MNHNS, SASEGT. Trimming left V 6 bases short and J 6 bases short, with 20 bases between. The CDR3 extends over 15 amino acids. This chain's CDR3 is CASSGGTGSGAEAFF. The CDR3 nucleotides read TGTGCCAGCAGCGGCGGCACGGGGTCGGGGGCTGAAGCTTTCTTT.

V gene TRBV7-6 combines with J gene TRBJ2-7, with TRBD2 matching 7 bases. Trimming at V came to 0 bases and at J to 1 base, leaving 6 bases not matched to a gene. Germline V gene lookup returns CDR1 SGHVS and CDR2 FNYEAQ. The CDR3 has 16 amino acids. CDR3 bases: TGTGCCAGCAGCTTAGCGGGGGGGGAGCATTCCTACGAGCAGTACTTC. Amino acids: CASSLAGGEHSYEQYF. The full variable domain, completed using reference TRBV7-6 and TRBJ2-7, is GAGVSQSPRYKVTKRGQDVALRCDPISGHVSLYWYRQALGQGPEFLTYFNYEAQQDKSGLPNDRFSAERPEGSISTLTIQRTEQRDSAMYRCASSLAGGEHSYEQYFGPGTRLTVT.

The chain joins TRBV28 to TRBJ2-7; 9 positions match TRBD2. Per the germline V gene, CDR1 is MDHEN and CDR2 is SYDVKM. Trimming took 5 bases from V and 6 from J; bases not matched to a gene: 11. The CDR3 contains 15 residues. Here the CDR3 reads CASSGSTSGFSEQYF. The CDR3 DNA reads TGTGCCAGCAGTGGCTCCACTAGCGGGTTTAGCGAGCAGTACTTC. The complete variable domain, with remaining parts taken from reference TRBV28 and TRBJ2-7, reads DVKVTQSSRYLVKRTGEKVFLECVQDMDHENMFWYRQDPGLGLRLIYFSYDVKMKEKGDIPEGYSVSREKKERFSLILESASTNQTSMYLCASSGSTSGFSEQYFGPGTRLTVT.

This chain uses TRBV7-3 with TRBJ2-5; weak D call: TRBD1 (5 bases). Trimming removed 2 bases from V and 6 bases from J, with 10 bases in between. The CDR3 extends over 13 amino acids. CDR1 is SGHTA, CDR2 FQGTGA, per germline. The CDR3 loop is CASSLSKGKTQYF. Here the CDR3 DNA reads TGTGCCAGCAGCTTATCAAAGGGGAAGACCCAGTACTTC.

This clone appeared a single time. The chain combines TRBV9 with TRBJ2-7, with TRBD2 identical over 11 bases. Trimming cost V 4 bases and J 7 bases; bases outside gene matches: 7. The CDR3 extends over 14 amino acids. Germline CDR1 reads SGDLS; CDR2 reads YYNGEE. In nucleotides, the CDR3 is TGTGCCAGCAGCCTCTCCGGGACTAGCGGTGAGCAGTACTTC. Translated: CASSLSGTSGEQYF. Combining the CDR3 with reference TRBV9 and TRBJ2-7 gives the whole variable domain DSGVTQTPKHLITATGQRVTLRCSPRSGDLSVYWYQQSLDQGLQFLIQYYNGEERAKGNILERFSAQQFPDLHSELNLSSLELGDSALYFCASSLSGTSGEQYFGPGTRLTVT.

The rearrangement uses TRBV7-8 and TRBJ1-5, with 8 bases matching TRBD1. V shed 5 bases and J 1 base; nucleotides not matched to a gene: 7. Per germline, CDR1 SGHVS and CDR2 FQNEAQ. This CDR3 contains 16 residues. This CDR3 reads CASSPLDRGSNQPQHF. The CDR3 nucleotides read TGTGCCAGCAGCCCCTTAGACAGGGGAAGCAATCAGCCCCAGCATTTT.

This clone has only a few counts. This rearrangement joins TRBV5-1 to TRBJ2-5; tentatively, D is TRBD2 (6 bases). This CDR3 comprises 14 residues. Germline V lookup: CDR1 SGHRS, CDR2 YFSETQ. V dropped 2 bases and J dropped 5 bases, with 13 bases sitting between them. CDR3 nucleotide sequence: TGCGCCAGCAGCTTACCGGGACTCTCGGAGACCCAGTACTTC. Encoded protein: CASSLPGLSETQYF.

The chain is built from TRBV5-6 and TRBJ1-4, with D possibly TRBD1 on 5 matching bases. V dropped 0 bases and J dropped 4 bases, with 10 bases sitting between them. Per germline, CDR1 SGHDT and CDR2 YYEEEE. The CDR3 runs 15 residues. Here the CDR3 reads CASSLAGQGNEKLFF. The CDR3 DNA reads TGTGCCAGCAGCTTGGCCGGGCAGGGTAATGAAAAACTGTTTTTT.

The genes are TRBV2 and TRBJ2-1, with 7 bases that match TRBD2. This CDR3 is built from 15 residues. V lost 8 bases to trimming and J lost 4 bases; unmatched junction nucleotides: 11. Per the germline V gene, CDR1 is SNHLY and CDR2 is FYNNEI. Here the CDR3 DNA reads TGTGCCAGCCAACAAGCGGGGATGAAATACAATGAGCAGTTCTTC. Translated, it gives CASQQAGMKYNEQFF.

This clone was observed a few times. The chain links TRBV9 to TRBJ1-1, with D hard to call. Germline lookup yields CDR1 SGDLS and CDR2 YYNGEE. Between the trimmed V and J ends, which lost 0 bases and 1 base, there was a span of 10 bases. This CDR3 has 15 amino acids. DNA for the CDR3: TGTGCCAGCAGCGTAGGCGTACTTACGAACACTGAAGCTTTCTTT. Amino acids: CASSVGVLTNTEAFF.

V gene TRBV30 combines with J gene TRBJ1-1; D is possibly TRBD1 (5 bases). CDR1 and CDR2 from the germline V gene are GTSNPN and SVGIG (reference sequence). There are 14 residues in the CDR3. CDR3 residues: CALSRQGGRTEAFF. Written as DNA, the CDR3 is TGTGCTCTTTCTCGGCAGGGAGGTCGCACTGAAGCTTTCTTT.

Written as DNA, the CDR3 is TGTGCCAGCAGTTTAACCCCCGGGACAGGCCTCTACGAGCAGTACTTC. Its protein product is CASSLTPGTGLYEQYF. This chain connects TRBV27 to TRBJ2-5; 8 bases agree with TRBD1. The J call may be wrong; the DNA end is better matched by TRBJ2-7. Germline CDR1 MNHEY, CDR2 SMNVEV (reference sequence). The CDR3 has 16 residues.

V usage is TRBV7-2 and J usage is TRBJ1-2; TRBD1 matches at 8 bases. The CDR3 consists of 17 residues. From germline, CDR1 is SGHTA and CDR2 FQGNSA. The V gene end was trimmed by 5 bases and the J gene end by 3 bases; junction bases not matched to a gene: 14. Written as DNA, the CDR3 is TGTGCCAGCAGCCTCTCAGCCATTGGACAGGGCTACTATGGCTACACCTTC. This encodes CASSLSAIGQGYYGYTF.

The chain has TRBV2 and TRBJ2-3; 14 nucleotides match TRBD2. Germline CDR1 SNHLY, CDR2 FYNNEI. The CDR3 sequence is 19 residues long. The V and J ends lost 3 bases and 4 bases, in that order; junction bases with no gene match: 12. DNA for the CDR3: TGTGCCAGCAGTGACCTGGGACTAGCGGGAGAATCAAGGGCAGATACGCAGTATTTT. As protein: CASSDLGLAGESRADTQYF.

V and J are TRBV6-6 and TRBJ1-1; D uncertain. This CDR3 contains 12 residues. Trimming cost V 2 bases and J 10 bases, with 11 bases left between them. Germline V gene sequence: CDR1 MNHNY, CDR2 SVGAGI (reference sequence). CDR3 residues: CASSYGGRSAFF. The CDR3 DNA follows: TGTGCCAGCAGTTACGGAGGCAGGTCAGCTTTCTTT.

The DNA of the CDR3 is TGTGCCAGCAGCTTAGAGTGGGAGAGCACAGATACGCAGTATTTT. It is translated as CASSLEWESTDTQYF. The chain uses TRBV7-3 and TRBJ2-3; perhaps TRBD2 as D (5 bases). Germline V gene data show CDR1 as SGHTA and CDR2 as FQGTGA. This CDR3 comprises 15 residues. Deletions cut 2 bases from V and 0 bases from J, with 9 bases between.

V is TRBV2 and J is TRBJ2-7, with 9 positions matching TRBD1. The ends lost 9 bases at V and 4 bases at J; junction bases unmatched: 1. Germline V gives CDR1 SNHLY, CDR2 FYNNEI. CDR3 size: 11 residues. The CDR3 region is CARGQGYEQYF. The CDR3 DNA reads TGTGCCAGGGGACAGGGATACGAGCAGTACTTC.

This clone was observed a few times. The chain joins TRBV5-8 to TRBJ2-7, with D perhaps TRBD2 (5 bases). The ends were cut back, 1 base at V and 2 bases at J, with 13 bases in the middle. CDR1 SGHTS and CDR2 YDEGEE come from the germline V gene. This CDR3 comprises 15 residues. The CDR3, as DNA: TGTGCCAGCAGCTTGCCCGGACCGACTACCTACGAGCAGTACTTC. Its translation is CASSLPGPTTYEQYF.

This clone appeared a few times. The chain carries TRBV19 and TRBJ2-7; D unclear. This CDR3 is built from 13 residues. Germline values: CDR1 LNHDA, CDR2 SQIVND (reference sequence). The germline V and J ends were trimmed by 4 bases and 7 bases, with 14 bases remaining between them. The CDR3 DNA reads as TGTGCCAGTAGTACCCTGGTATCGGGTGAGCAGTACTTC. It codes for CASSTLVSGEQYF.

V is TRBV10-3 and J is TRBJ1-2, with D possibly being TRBD1 (5 bases). The V end lost 0 bases, the J end lost 8 bases, and 13 bases lay between the germline ends. This CDR3 is 14 amino acids long. Per the germline V gene, CDR1 is ENHRY and CDR2 is SYGVKD. The CDR3 sequence is CAISESQGELGYTF. Written as DNA, the CDR3 is TGTGCCATCAGTGAGTCGCAGGGCGAACTAGGCTACACCTTC.

The chain couples TRBV7-2 to TRBJ2-1; 7 bases are a match to TRBD1. Germline values: CDR1 SGHTA, CDR2 FQGNSA. The CDR3 has 13 amino acids. Losses at the gene ends were 3 bases for V and 6 bases for J; bases not matched to a gene: 2. The DNA of the CDR3 is TGTGCCAGCAGCTTTCCAGGGGGCAATGAGCAGTTCTTC. Translation gives CASSFPGGNEQFF.

This rearrangement joins TRBV7-9 to TRBJ1-4; 9 bases align to TRBD1. In germline, CDR1 is SEHNR, CDR2 FQNEAQ (reference sequence). V shed 5 bases and J 5 bases; nucleotides not matched to a gene: 6. This CDR3 is 15 amino acids long. The CDR3 DNA reads as TGTGCCAGCAGCCCCAGGACAGGGGAAAATGAAAAACTGTTTTTT. It specifies CASSPRTGENEKLFF.

This clone has a single count. The chain is built from TRBV29-1 and TRBJ1-3; D unclear. CDR1 is SQVTM and CDR2 is ANQGSEA in the germline V gene. The CDR3 spans 18 residues. V shed 4 bases and J shed 3 bases, with 25 bases lying between them. CDR3 in amino acids: CSVVWLVAPTGLGNTIYF. The CDR3 DNA reads TGCAGCGTTGTGTGGCTAGTAGCGCCGACGGGCCTTGGAAACACCATATATTTT.